This T cell receptor beta chain was obtained from a study of OX40 agonist ivuxolimab in advanced cancers. Study details: Given to patients was ivuxolimab, an agonistic anti-OX40 (CD134) antibody.

The CDR3 spans 14 residues. V was shortened by 6 bases and J by 2 bases, with 17 bases between the two germline ends. Germline V CDR1 and CDR2: SQVTM, ANQGSEA. Sequencing was performed with immunoSEQ multiplex PCR; in TCRdb, only in-frame clones are kept and a portion is missing. The profile shows approximately 70,000 clones, roughly 87% of them singletons. This clone was found once. Its matching antigen is unknown. Study findings and constraints: There were, on average, more expanded clones in CD8+ T cells than in CD4+. Low clonal expansion, among the lowest seen, marked partial responders at 0.1-3.0 mg/kg. The expanded peripheral T cells' antigen specificity was not determined.

This chain joins TRBV29-1 and TRBJ2-7; no clear D gene. The TCR was taken from an adult with an advanced solid tumor such as melanoma, head and neck, liver or kidney cancer. Sequencing used CD4+ or CD8+ T cells sorted from blood, obtained in a trial of the OX40 agonist ivuxolimab. In DNA, the CDR3 is TGCAGCGTCGAAACGGGCCCCGCCACCTACGAGCAGTACTTC. As protein: CSVETGPATYEQYF.